Listed here are 3 T cell receptor beta chains from one sample, sequenced in a study of blood T cell repertoires in COVID-19. Measured with immunoSEQ multiplex PCR; TCRdb has only the in-frame clones, and not every one. The top ten hold 2% to 2.5% of the sample, which has 250,000 to 300,000 clones, around nine tenths seen once. Sequenced sample: PBMCs or T cells enriched from blood (not recorded which). Every receptor here comes from a woman between 55 and 75 years old in a cohort exposed to, infected with or recovered from COVID-19 (not recorded which).

This chain uses TRBV19 with TRBJ1-2; a weak D match, TRBD1 (6 bases). Germline CDR1 and CDR2: LNHDA and SQIVND (reference sequence). Trimming left V 4 bases short and J 8 bases short, with 20 bases between. CDR3 length: 15 residues. CDR3 DNA sequence: TGTGCCAGTAGTACCTCCGGGACACATTCTGGCGGCTACACCTTC. Protein product: CASSTSGTHSGGYTF.

The V and J genes are TRBV7-2 and TRBJ2-6, with TRBD1 as a possible D gene (6 bases). V gave up 6 bases and J gave up 0 bases, with 12 bases separating them. This CDR3 has 16 residues. Germline assignment: CDR1 SGHTA and CDR2 FQGNSA. In DNA form, the CDR3 reads TGTGCCAGCAGTCTCGGACAGACCTCTGGGGCCAACGTCCTGACTTTC. Residues: CASSLGQTSGANVLTF.

The V and J genes are TRBV5-1 and TRBJ2-7, with D perhaps TRBD1 (5 bases). V was trimmed by 7 bases and J by 0 bases, leaving 11 bases between them. This CDR3 contains 13 residues. CDR1 and CDR2 from the germline V gene are SGHRS and YFSETQ. The CDR3 spells CASGARSSYEQYF. In DNA form, the CDR3 reads TGCGCCAGCGGGGCACGGAGCTCCTACGAGCAGTACTTC.